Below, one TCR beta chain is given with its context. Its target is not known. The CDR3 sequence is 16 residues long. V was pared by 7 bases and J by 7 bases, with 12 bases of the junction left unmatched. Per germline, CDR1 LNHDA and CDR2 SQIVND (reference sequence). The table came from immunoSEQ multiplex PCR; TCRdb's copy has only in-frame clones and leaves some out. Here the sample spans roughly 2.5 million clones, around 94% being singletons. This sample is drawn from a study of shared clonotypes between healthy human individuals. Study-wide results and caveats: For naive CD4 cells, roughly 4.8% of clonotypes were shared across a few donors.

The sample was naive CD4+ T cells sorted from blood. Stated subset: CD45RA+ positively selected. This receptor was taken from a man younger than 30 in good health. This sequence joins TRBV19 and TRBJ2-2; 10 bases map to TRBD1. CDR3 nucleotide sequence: TGTGCCAGTACCGCCCCAGACAGGGGGCCGGTCGGGGAGCTGTTTTTT. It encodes CASTAPDRGPVGELFF.